This T cell receptor beta chain originates from a study of blood T cell repertoires in COVID-19 (dated by TCRdb to 2020 to 2022). As for the study more broadly: Collaborator samples came from the United States, Italy and Spain and covered acute and convalescent phases of COVID-19. The material from the prospective study consisted of cDNA or gDNA derived from T cells, B-cell-depleted T cells, or PBMCs. Subjects who had been exposed to COVID-19, were actively infected with it, or had recovered from it provided the deeply sampled blood TCRbeta repertoires that made up the dataset. The repertoires were released in a freely available public database meant as a resource for research on the immune response to SARS-CoV-2. Samples were obtained from the ongoing ImmuneRACE study (first 160 participants) and from 1,000 to 1,500 subjects provided by 6 global collaborators. Sample metadata almost always included a de-identified subject ID, COVID-19 status, age in years and sex. Where available, HLA class I and class II types were taken from metadata supplied by the sample provider and were not determined by assay-based typing. The paper as a whole reports these results and caveats: Clinical and demographic metadata were provided uncurated, with the amount varying by source and participant.

In Seattle, one collaborating source enrolled patients while the infection was active and tracked those patients longitudinally over the course of disease. The collaborating institutions used their own protocols to collect whole blood in K2EDTA tubes. Collaborator samples were shipped for TCRbeta analysis as frozen whole blood, isolated PBMCs, or DNA extracted from either sample type. Germline trimming amounts to 3 bases on V and 3 bases on J, with 3 as the count of junction bases outside the gene matches. CDR1 and CDR2 are read off the germline V gene as SGHTA and FQGTGA. The CDR3 runs 14 amino acids, cysteine and phenylalanine included. The retained sequence is limited to the CDR3, 42 bases, with the frame set at the first base. A word on this clone: The antigen this receptor binds is unknown. No qualities accompany the bases; no much larger clone lies one base away.

The immunoSEQ Assay, a bias-controlled multiplex PCR, was used to amplify TCRbeta CDR3 regions from genomic DNA. As for the original processing: Nucleated cell counts per sample were estimated from amplification of reference gene primers within the assay. Sequence reads were collapsed and filtered to measure the absolute abundance of every unique TCRbeta CDR3 rearrangement. For each sample, productive Simpson clonality was calculated as the square root of Simpson's diversity index over productive rearrangements. TCRdb mirrors the immuneACCESS table, restricted to in-frame sequences. Some clones are absent from its copies; in checked studies, under half trace to an unresolved V gene, and the reason for the others is unknown. That table gives V, J and clone size, and the DNA gave D and trimming. Present in this sample are about 410,000 clones, around 89% of which were seen just once. Together, the top ten hold about 1.4% of the sample.

The chain is assembled from TRBV7-3 and TRBJ1-1; 8 nucleotides in the junction match TRBD1. The sequence derives from a woman in her thirties or forties with COVID-19, enrolled during active disease. The specimen was peripheral blood. The nucleotide sequence reads TGTGCCAGCAGCTTGGTGACAGGGGACACTGAAGCTTTCTTT. This translates into CASSLVTGDTEAFF. This CDR3, with the reference TRBV7-3 and TRBJ1-1 proteins standing in past its ends, gives the full variable domain GAGVSQTPSNKVTEKGKYVELRCDPISGHTALYWYRQSLGQGPEFLIYFQGTGAADDSGLPNDRFFAVRPEGSVSTLKIQRTERGDSAVYLCASSLVTGDTEAFFGQGTRLTVV.